This T cell receptor beta chain originates from a study of T cell responses to AZD1222 COVID-19 vaccine. Regarding the study as a whole: Within unmutated variant regions lay the reported targets of nearly half of spike-specific TCRs. Scientists sampled the repertoires only once the peak T cell response had passed.

The CDR3 consists of 16 residues. The table came from immunoSEQ multiplex PCR; TCRdb's copy has only in-frame clones and leaves some out. This table has roughly 120,000 clones, around 88% appearing once. As to this clone: Its matching antigen is unknown.

The V call is TRBV21-1, the J call TRBJ1-4; the table calls TRBD1, which could not be checked here. TRBV21-1 is a listed pseudogene. The source material was peripheral blood, sampled on day 0 of AZD1222 vaccination. This TCR was recovered from an adult in good health. CDR3 DNA sequence: TGTGCCAGCAGCAAAGCGCGGACAGGGAAGGGTGAAAAACTGTTTTTT. Translated, it gives CASSKARTGKGEKLFF.